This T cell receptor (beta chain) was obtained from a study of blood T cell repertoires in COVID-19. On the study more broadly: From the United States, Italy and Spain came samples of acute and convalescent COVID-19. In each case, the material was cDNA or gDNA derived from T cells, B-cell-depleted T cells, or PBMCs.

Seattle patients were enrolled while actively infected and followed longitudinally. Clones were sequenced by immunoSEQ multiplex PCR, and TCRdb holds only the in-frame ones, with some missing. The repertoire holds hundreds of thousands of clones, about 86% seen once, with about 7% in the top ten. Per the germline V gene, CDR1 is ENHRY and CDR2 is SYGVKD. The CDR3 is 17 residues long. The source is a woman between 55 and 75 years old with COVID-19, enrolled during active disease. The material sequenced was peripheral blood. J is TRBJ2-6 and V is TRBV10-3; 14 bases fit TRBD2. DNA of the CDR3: TGTGGAATTGGACTAGCGGGGGGACCCTCTGGGGCCAACGTCCTGACTTTC. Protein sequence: CGIGLAGGPSGANVLTF.